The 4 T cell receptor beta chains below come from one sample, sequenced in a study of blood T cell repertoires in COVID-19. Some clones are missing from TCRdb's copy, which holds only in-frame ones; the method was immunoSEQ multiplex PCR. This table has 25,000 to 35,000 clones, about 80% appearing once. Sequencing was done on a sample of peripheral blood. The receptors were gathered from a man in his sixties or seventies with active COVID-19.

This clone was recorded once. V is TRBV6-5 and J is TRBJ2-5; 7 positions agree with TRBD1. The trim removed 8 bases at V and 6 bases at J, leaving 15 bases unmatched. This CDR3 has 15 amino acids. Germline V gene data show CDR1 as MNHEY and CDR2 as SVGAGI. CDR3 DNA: TGTGCCAGCGACTCAGGACAGGTTCAAGCTAAGACCCAGTACTTC. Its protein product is CASDSGQVQAKTQYF.

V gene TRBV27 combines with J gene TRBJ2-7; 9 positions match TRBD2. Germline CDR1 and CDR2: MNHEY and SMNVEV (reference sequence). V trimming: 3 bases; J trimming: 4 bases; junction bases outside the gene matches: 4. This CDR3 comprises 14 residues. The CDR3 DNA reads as TGTGCCAGCAGTTTGGCGGGGGGGAAATACGAGCAGTACTTC. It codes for CASSLAGGKYEQYF.

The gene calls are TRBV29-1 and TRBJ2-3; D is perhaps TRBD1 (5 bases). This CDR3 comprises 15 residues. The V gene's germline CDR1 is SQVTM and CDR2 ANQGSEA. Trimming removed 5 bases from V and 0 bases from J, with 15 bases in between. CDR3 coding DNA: TGCAGCGTTCAGGGCCCCCCCATGAGCACAGATACGCAGTATTTT. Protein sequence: CSVQGPPMSTDTQYF.

The CDR3 DNA reads TGTGCCAGCAGCTTGTCAGGGGTTGGCAATCAGCCCCAGCATTTT. Translating it yields CASSLSGVGNQPQHF. The chain carries TRBV11-2 and TRBJ1-5; D might be TRBD1 (6 bases). The CDR3 totals 15 residues. Germline-derived CDR1 and CDR2 are SGHAT and FQNNGV. The germline V and J ends were trimmed by 3 bases and 2 bases, with 11 bases remaining between them.